This TCR beta chain was documented in a study of shared clonotypes between healthy human individuals (dated by TCRdb to the early 2020s). General notes on the study: A couple of women and a few men aged 18 to 49 years were included in the cohort. The study deeply sequenced blood TCR repertoires of five healthy adults to estimate repertoire size and the extent of clonotype sharing between individuals. For each donor, CD4 naive and CD4 memory were each given three plates, CD8 naive was given two plates, and CD8 memory was given one plate. To increase sequencing depth and limit assay-specific biases, TCR repertoire library preparation and sequencing were carried out by different laboratories using diverse techniques. Per donor, leukapheresis produced somewhere between about 0.9 and 9 billion PBMCs. Study-wide findings and limitations: The small number of donors limited the genetic and exposure-history diversity represented. Sampling was restricted to blood, and TCR repertoires in tissues likely differ from the TCR repertoires found in blood. Higher generation probabilities were observed for clonotypes shared by all four sorted-subset donors than for non-shared clonotypes. When a few donors were compared, the shared fraction of clonotypes was about 5% for naive CD4, more than 3% for naive CD8, 2% to 2.5% for memory CD4, and roughly 0.43% for memory CD8. Incomplete sequencing was indicated by rarefaction of sorted-subset datasets, despite the large sequencing depth. Naive subsets generally had larger estimated clonotype richness than memory subsets did. Pairwise subsampling led to the expectation that sequencing depth would affect the degree of clonotype sharing among donors.

The germline V gene gives CDR1 as MNHEY and CDR2 as SVGAGI. The junction shows trimming of 3 bases on V and 7 bases on J, and the gene matches do not reach 6 bases of it. CDR3 length: 15 amino acids, cysteine to phenylalanine. This entry keeps only the CDR3 DNA: 45 bases, framed from base 1. The donors were healthy, HIV-negative adults with no recently reported acute infections or vaccinations. Every donor was a Caucasian adult living in Nashville, Tennessee, USA. Magnetic negative selection was used to enrich CD4+ T cells, after which naive cells were positively selected on CD45RA and the negative fraction became the memory subset. Blood was collected by leukapheresis, and PBMCs were isolated by Ficoll-Histopaque density gradient centrifugation and then cryopreserved in liquid nitrogen vapor phase. Analytical flow cytometry was used to check the purity and quantity of every magnetically sorted T cell population. From each sorted fraction, genomic DNA was isolated and quantified by UV absorbance on a Nanodrop 2000c.

This clone has a count of ten or more. There is no known antigen for this receptor. Per-base qualities were not stored, and no clone one base away is much larger. Using the deep immunoSEQ assay, TCR CDR3 regions were amplified from genomic DNA by multiplex PCR. Genomic DNA extracted from each cell subset was distributed evenly over all wells of several immunoSEQ 96-well plates, and each plate served as one replicate. For sorted subsets, each replicate PCR was loaded with 200 ng genomic DNA, equivalent to approximately 33,000 T cell genomes. Purified libraries were measured with a Qubit 3.0 fluorometer, size-checked on a Bioanalyzer 2100, and measured again with the KAPA Library Quantification kit. Every immunoSEQ 96-well plate was sequenced on a dedicated single-read 150-cycle Illumina NextSeq 550 flow cell. Per the authors' processing: Because the immunoSEQ output held only junctional sequences and lacked quality scores, the filtering could not match the filtering applied to full-length reads. To assign V/J genes and CDR3, sequences were annotated using PyIR, a Python wrapper for IgBLAST v1.9, with IMGT germline references. Reads were removed for weak V/J assignments (E-value above 1e-6), missing CDR3, stop codons, out-of-frame junctions, or ambiguous translated residues. V3J clonotypes were defined as sequences sharing the same inferred V gene, J gene, and CDR3 amino acid sequence. To compute the percentage overlap between repertoires, the number of shared unique clonotypes was divided by the size of the smaller repertoire. Richness of each repertoire was evaluated using RTK rarefaction, the Chao1 estimator, and Recon v2.1 estimates of unobserved clonotypes. Generation probabilities were computed with OLGA for all TCRbeta clonotypes obtained by the gDNA method from four donors. TCRdb's version of the immuneACCESS table is confined to in-frame rearrangements and falls short of the full clone set. An unresolved V gene accounts for under half of the shortfall where checked; the remainder is of unknown origin. V, J and clone size derive from that table, while D and trimming were established from the DNA sequence. Within this sample are 950,000 to 1,100,000 clones, with roughly 70% of them counted one time only. The ten largest clones represent over 1.3% of the sample.

The rearrangement joined TRBV6-5 to TRBJ1-6, with 7 bases aligning to TRBD1. The TCR was taken from a man between 18 and 35 years old in good health. Sequencing used memory CD4+ T cells sorted from blood. According to the study, the label for this sample's cell subset or site signals: CD45RA-negative fraction. The CDR3 sequence is CASSYGTDRNSPLHF. The nucleotides are TGTGCCAGCAGTTATGGGACAGATAGGAATTCACCCCTCCACTTT.